The 9 T cell receptor beta chains below were found in one sample sequenced in a study of T cells expressing NK-cell markers. TCRdb reprocessed the 5' RACE reads; each CDR3 protein has one entry and no DNA is given. The sample spans about 550,000 distinct CDR3 sequences; the ten largest clones claim under 4.5%. The specimen was blood T cells: a sorted CD56 or NKG2C T cell subset, CD4+ or CD8+ T cells, or bulk PBMC T cells (not recorded which). Receptors were obtained from a man aged 18 to 30 in good health.

The CDR3 loop is CSASAIGLFMSYEQYF. J is TRBJ2-7 and V is TRBV20-1; TCRdb returns TRBD2, unconfirmable since there is no DNA. This CDR3 is 16 amino acids long. Per germline, CDR1 DFQATT and CDR2 SNEGSKA (reference sequence).

The genes are TRBV3-1 and TRBJ2-2; the D call from TCRdb, TRBD1, cannot be confirmed without DNA. This CDR3 is built from 18 residues. Germline V CDR1 and CDR2: LGHDT, YNNKEL (reference sequence). Here the CDR3 reads CASSQDRHRLTNTGELFF.

Here the CDR3 reads CASRPAPLEGLPRTDF. The chain links TRBV6-2 or TRBV6-3 to TRBJ2-7; absent DNA, TCRdb's TRBD1 call cannot be checked. CDR1 and CDR2 (germline): MNHEY, SVGEGT. This CDR3 comprises 16 residues.

The chain combines TRBV7-9 with TRBJ2-1; no DNA is available, so the TRBD2 call from TCRdb remains unchecked. CDR3 size: 15 residues. Germline-derived CDR1 and CDR2 are SEHNR and FQNEAQ (reference sequence). CDR3 amino acids: CASFTGTSASDEQFF.

The chain employs TRBV7-9 and TRBJ2-7; the TCRdb D gene call, TRBD2, has no DNA to confirm it. CDR3 length equals 12 residues. Germline CDR1 SEHNR, CDR2 FQNEAQ (reference sequence). This CDR3 is CASGTMGSEQYF.

V usage is TRBV6-1 and J usage is TRBJ2-2; TCRdb gives TRBD2 as the D gene, but with no DNA this cannot be confirmed. Germline values: CDR1 MNHNS, CDR2 SASEGT. The CDR3 is made up of 17 amino acids. The CDR3 is CASSPTKTSGDTGELFF.

The chain employs TRBV11-1 and TRBJ2-1; lacking DNA, the TRBD2 call made by TCRdb goes unchecked. Per germline, CDR1 SGHAT and CDR2 FQDESV (reference sequence). The CDR3 spans 18 residues. CDR3 sequence: CASSPRLRGASSYNEQFF.

This chain connects TRBV28 to TRBJ1-5; TCRdb's D call, TRBD1, is unchecked because there is no DNA. The CDR3 extends over 17 amino acids. Germline CDR1 MDHEN, CDR2 SYDVKM. The CDR3 here is CASSLTGQGYSNQPQHF.

The chain employs TRBV12-3 or TRBV12-4 and TRBJ1-2. The CDR3 covers 13 residues. CDR3 residues: CASSLRRNYGYTF.